This TCR beta chain came from a study of cytotoxic CD8 clonotypes in ibrutinib-treated CLL. The overall study: In all, roughly 11 patients were relapsed/refractory, fewer than 16 were treatment-naive and 17 to 18 were IGHV unmutated.

Trimming removed 7 bases from V and 9 bases from J; junction bases left unmatched: 11. Germline V gene data show CDR1 as SEHNR and CDR2 as FQNEAQ (reference sequence). The CDR3 has 13 residues. In its sample, this clone was seen once. The target antigen is unknown. Genomic DNA for TCR beta libraries, 1.5 to 2 micrograms, came from cryopreserved PBMCs. A 1 in 200,000 to 1 in 1 million T cell depth was the sequencing target. Produced via immunoSEQ multiplex PCR; TCRdb's table is partial and in-frame only. Here the sample spans roughly 200,000 clones, more than 65% being singletons. Study-level results: Under therapy, public clonotypes either contracted or stayed stable, and they were uncommon.

The chain couples TRBV7-9 to TRBJ1-2; 7 bases are a match to TRBD1. This TCR came from a human donor with chronic lymphocytic leukemia. The sequences come from PBMCs, collected after 12 months of ibrutinib treatment. As DNA, the CDR3 is TGTGCCAGCAACCCCAGACAGGGCGGGAGCTACACCTTC. This codes for CASNPRQGGSYTF. The whole variable domain, remainder taken from reference TRBV7-9 and TRBJ1-2, is DTGVSQNPRHKITKRGQNVTFRCDPISEHNRLYWYRQTLGQGPEFLTYFQNEAQLEKSRLLSDRFSAERPKGSFSTLEIQRTEQGDSAMYLCASNPRQGGSYTFGSGTRLTVV.